Each of the 21 T cell receptor beta chains below was sequenced from the same sample in a study of OX40 agonist ivuxolimab in advanced cancers. Clones were sequenced by immunoSEQ multiplex PCR, and TCRdb holds only the in-frame ones, with some missing. Here the sample spans 70,000 to 85,000 clones, just over 85% being singletons. This sample comprised CD4+ or CD8+ T cells sorted from blood, obtained in a trial of the OX40 agonist ivuxolimab. Receptor source: an adult with an advanced solid tumor such as melanoma, head and neck, liver or kidney cancer.

This chain connects TRBV7-2 to TRBJ2-5, with 11 bases matching TRBD2. CDR1 is SGHTA, CDR2 FQGNSA, per germline. V trimming: 5 bases; J trimming: 2 bases; junction bases outside the gene matches: 7. This CDR3 contains 16 residues. In nucleotides, the CDR3 is TGTGCCAGCAGCGTGGGGACTAGCGGAATACAAGAGACCCAGTACTTC. It specifies CASSVGTSGIQETQYF.

The genes are TRBV28 and TRBJ2-1; D call uncertain. Germline V CDR1 and CDR2: MDHEN, SYDVKM. V shed 5 bases and J shed 8 bases, with 7 bases lying between them. The length of the CDR3 is 11 residues. The CDR3 DNA follows: TGTGCCAGCAGTCCAAAGTATGAGCAGTTCTTC. This sequence encodes CASSPKYEQFF.

The V and J genes are TRBV18 and TRBJ1-1, with 8 nucleotides matching TRBD1. Trimming removed 4 bases from V and 6 bases from J; junction bases left unmatched: 4. This CDR3 region has 13 residues. Germline loops: CDR1 KGHSH, CDR2 LQKENI. The CDR3 spells CASSQDRDSEAFF. In DNA form, the CDR3 reads TGTGCCAGCTCACAGGACAGGGACTCTGAAGCTTTCTTT.

The chain recombines TRBV9 with TRBJ1-1, with 9 bases lining up with TRBD1. CDR1 is SGDLS and CDR2 is YYNGEE in the germline V gene. This CDR3 contains 13 residues. The trim removed 0 bases at V and 8 bases at J, leaving 2 bases unmatched. The CDR3 region has the DNA TGTGCCAGCAGCGTAGTGGGGACAGGGGAAGCTTTCTTT. Its translation is CASSVVGTGEAFF. The full variable domain, its missing parts supplied by reference TRBV9 and TRBJ1-1, is DSGVTQTPKHLITATGQRVTLRCSPRSGDLSVYWYQQSLDQGLQFLIQYYNGEERAKGNILERFSAQQFPDLHSELNLSSLELGDSALYFCASSVVGTGEAFFGQGTRLTVV.

In this sample, this clone turned up once. The chain has TRBV18 and TRBJ1-4; D is undetermined. Trimming stripped 3 bases from V and 6 bases from J, with 17 bases between. The CDR3 loop spans 16 amino acids. In germline, CDR1 is KGHSH, CDR2 LQKENI. This CDR3 is CASSPFILGTDEKLFF. The CDR3 DNA reads as TGTGCCAGCTCACCCTTTATACTCGGTACGGATGAAAAACTGTTTTTT. The entire variable domain, with the rest obtained from reference TRBV18 and TRBJ1-4, is as follows: NAGVMQNPRHLVRRRGQEARLRCSPMKGHSHVYWYRQLPEEGLKFMVYLQKENIIDESGMPKERFSAEFPKEGPSILRIQQVVRGDSAAYFCASSPFILGTDEKLFFGSGTQLSVL.

The chain has TRBV7-2 and TRBJ1-6, with unresolved D. V lost 1 base and J 5 bases, leaving 9 bases between the germline ends. The CDR3 has 15 amino acids. Germline V lookup: CDR1 SGHTA, CDR2 FQGNSA. The CDR3 DNA sequence: TGTGCCAGCAGCTTAGAGGACCGGGATAATTCACCCCTCCACTTT. Translation: CASSLEDRDNSPLHF.

The chain combines TRBV18 with TRBJ2-7, with TRBD1 identical over 7 bases. This CDR3 has 15 amino acids. Germline V CDR1 and CDR2: KGHSH, LQKENI. Trimming cost V 6 bases and J 2 bases; bases outside gene matches: 10. The CDR3 DNA sequence: TGTGCCAGCTCCCTTCAAACAGGGGACCCCTACGAGCAGTACTTC. Translating gives CASSLQTGDPYEQYF. The whole variable domain, filled in from reference TRBV18 and TRBJ2-7, reads NAGVMQNPRHLVRRRGQEARLRCSPMKGHSHVYWYRQLPEEGLKFMVYLQKENIIDESGMPKERFSAEFPKEGPSILRIQQVVRGDSAAYFCASSLQTGDPYEQYFGPGTRLTVT.

V gene TRBV7-8 combines with J gene TRBJ1-6, with a weak D call TRBD1 (6 bases). Trimming took off 2 bases at V and 7 bases at J, with 15 bases between the two ends. The CDR3 is 16 amino acids. The germline V gene encodes CDR1 SGHVS and CDR2 FQNEAQ. The CDR3, as DNA: TGTGCCAGCAGCTTAAACAGGGTTCCCGGGAATTCACCCCTCCACTTT. Translating it yields CASSLNRVPGNSPLHF. Combining the CDR3 with reference TRBV7-8 and TRBJ1-6 gives the whole variable domain GAGVSQSPRYKVAKRGQDVALRCDPISGHVSLFWYQQALGQGPEFLTYFQNEAQLDKSGLPSDRFFAERPEGSVSTLKIQRTQQEDSAVYLCASSLNRVPGNSPLHFGNGTRLTVT.

The chain joins TRBV5-5 to TRBJ1-2, with unresolved D. With 4 bases removed from V and 8 bases from J, the gap between germline ends came to 12 bases. The CDR3 is made up of 12 amino acids. Germline-derived CDR1 and CDR2 are SGHKS and YYEKEE (reference sequence). The CDR3 DNA follows: TGTGCCAGCAGCGAGGGCCCCTGGGGCTACACCTTC. This sequence encodes CASSEGPWGYTF.

J is TRBJ1-5 and V is TRBV6-5; D unresolved. CDR1 MNHEY and CDR2 SVGAGI come from the germline V gene. The CDR3 loop spans 13 amino acids. The V and J ends lost 2 bases and 4 bases respectively, with 6 bases between them. The CDR3 bases are TGTGCCAGCAGTTACGACGAGAATCAGCCCCAGCATTTT. This gives the protein CASSYDENQPQHF.

The rearrangement joins TRBV30 to TRBJ1-2, with D hard to call. Germline V gene data show CDR1 as GTSNPN and CDR2 as SVGIG (reference sequence). The CDR3 consists of 14 residues. V gave up 3 bases and J gave up 0 bases, with 11 bases separating them. The CDR3 sequence: CAWRIRVSNYGYTF. The CDR3 DNA sequence: TGTGCCTGGAGGATTAGGGTCTCTAACTATGGCTACACCTTC.

This chain connects TRBV7-2 to TRBJ1-3; 9 bases agree with TRBD1. V lost 5 bases to trimming and J lost 0 bases; unmatched junction nucleotides: 5. CDR1 is SGHTA and CDR2 is FQGNSA in the germline V gene. The CDR3 contains 16 residues. CDR3 sequence: CASSPQDRGSGNTIYF. The CDR3 bases are TGTGCCAGCAGCCCCCAGGACAGGGGCTCTGGAAACACCATATATTTT.

This clone showed up many times. The V gene is TRBV7-9, the J gene TRBJ1-1, with D perhaps matching TRBD1 (5 bases). Trimming took 7 bases from V and 0 from J, leaving 15 bases between them. CDR1 is SEHNR and CDR2 is FQNEAQ in the germline V gene (reference sequence). This CDR3 comprises 15 residues. This CDR3 is CASTLNRGMNTEAFF. Here the CDR3 DNA reads TGTGCCAGCACCCTTAATAGGGGTATGAACACTGAAGCTTTCTTT. The entire variable domain, with the rest obtained from reference TRBV7-9 and TRBJ1-1, is as follows: DTGVSQNPRHKITKRGQNVTFRCDPISEHNRLYWYRQTLGQGPEFLTYFQNEAQLEKSRLLSDRFSAERPKGSFSTLEIQRTEQGDSAMYLCASTLNRGMNTEAFFGQGTRLTVV.

This clone was counted once. V usage is TRBV2 and J usage is TRBJ1-1, with D unclear. The CDR3 covers 15 residues. Germline lookup yields CDR1 SNHLY and CDR2 FYNNEI. Between the trimmed V and J ends, which lost 7 bases and 1 base, there was a span of 16 bases. The CDR3 region is CASTTDLFTNTEAFF. Here the CDR3 DNA reads TGTGCCAGCACTACGGATTTGTTCACGAACACTGAAGCTTTCTTT.

The V gene is TRBV13, the J gene TRBJ1-3; D is perhaps TRBD1 (5 bases). The germline CDR1 and CDR2 sequences are PRHDT and FYEKMQ (reference sequence). V lost 5 bases, J lost 0 bases, and 14 bases lay in between. CDR3 size: 16 residues. CDR3 sequence: CASSELGGVSGNTIYF. CDR3 in DNA: TGTGCCAGCAGCGAACTGGGGGGAGTCTCTGGAAACACCATATATTTT.

This chain links TRBV5-1 with TRBJ1-1; D ambiguous. CDR3 length equals 13 residues. V was clipped by 3 bases and J by 1 base, with 7 bases between them. Germline V lookup: CDR1 SGHRS, CDR2 YFSETQ. CDR3 sequence (DNA): TGCGCCAGCAGCTGGGGAGGGAACACTGAAGCTTTCTTT. Its protein is CASSWGGNTEAFF.

DNA of the CDR3: TGTGCCAGCACCCGCGGGGGGGCCACAGATACGCAGTATTTT. It encodes CASTRGGATDTQYF. The chain links TRBV6-6 to TRBJ2-3, with TRBD2 matching over 9 bases. J gave up 2 bases and V 7 bases, and 4 bases lay outside the gene matches. CDR1 and CDR2 (germline): MNHNY, SVGAGI (reference sequence). The CDR3 length is 14 residues.

This chain links TRBV28 with TRBJ1-6, with 9 bases aligning to TRBD1. CDR1 is MDHEN and CDR2 is SYDVKM in the germline V gene. This CDR3 region has 15 residues. After removal of 5 bases from V and 10 bases from J, the junction contained 9 bases not matched to a gene. CDR3 protein: CASSPYRGQGSPLHF. The CDR3 DNA is TGTGCCAGCAGTCCCTACAGGGGGCAAGGATCACCCCTCCACTTT. Full variable domain (missing parts from reference TRBV28 and TRBJ1-6): DVKVTQSSRYLVKRTGEKVFLECVQDMDHENMFWYRQDPGLGLRLIYFSYDVKMKEKGDIPEGYSVSREKKERFSLILESASTNQTSMYLCASSPYRGQGSPLHFGNGTRLTVT.

The genes are TRBV29-1 and TRBJ2-4, with a weak D call TRBD2 (5 bases). V lost 5 bases to trimming and J lost 8 bases, with 13 bases between them. The CDR3 is 12 residues long. CDR1 is SQVTM and CDR2 is ANQGSEA in the germline V gene. Here the CDR3 reads CSVRASRDIQYF. The DNA of the CDR3 is TGCAGCGTTAGGGCTAGCCGGGACATTCAGTACTTC.

This clone was observed once. The chain has TRBV19 and TRBJ1-1; the D gene is possibly TRBD1 (6 bases). The CDR3 is 14 residues long. Germline V gene data show CDR1 as LNHDA and CDR2 as SQIVND (reference sequence). V was pared by 5 bases and J by 2 bases, with 12 bases between. The CDR3 region is CASSLGTLNTEAFF. The CDR3 DNA reads TGTGCCAGTAGTCTCGGGACACTAAACACTGAAGCTTTCTTT.

The chain employs TRBV5-4 and TRBJ2-1; TRBD2 might be the D (5 bases). The CDR3 extends over 15 amino acids. Deletions cut 0 bases from V and 3 bases from J, with 10 bases between. The germline V gene encodes CDR1 SGHNT and CDR2 YYREEE (reference sequence). Here the CDR3 DNA reads TGTGCCAGCAGCTTGGATCCTACTAGCTACAATGAGCAGTTCTTC. It translates to CASSLDPTSYNEQFF.